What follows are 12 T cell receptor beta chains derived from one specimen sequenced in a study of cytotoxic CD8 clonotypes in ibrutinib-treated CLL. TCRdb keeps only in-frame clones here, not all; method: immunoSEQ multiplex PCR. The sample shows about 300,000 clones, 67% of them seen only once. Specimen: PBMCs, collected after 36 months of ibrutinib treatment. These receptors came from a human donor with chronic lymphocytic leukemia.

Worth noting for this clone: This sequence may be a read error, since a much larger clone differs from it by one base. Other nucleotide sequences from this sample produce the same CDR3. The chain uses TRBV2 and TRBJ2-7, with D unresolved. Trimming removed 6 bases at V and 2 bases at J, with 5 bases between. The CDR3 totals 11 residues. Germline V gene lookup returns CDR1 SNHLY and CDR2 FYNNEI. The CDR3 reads CASSPTYEQYF. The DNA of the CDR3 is TGTGCCAGCAGCCCCACCTACGAGCAGTACTTC. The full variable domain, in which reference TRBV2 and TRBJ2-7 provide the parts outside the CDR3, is EPEVTQTPSHQVTQMGQEVILRCVPISNHLYFYWYRQILGQKVEFLVSFYNNEISEKSEIFDDQFSVERPDGSNFTLKIRSTKLEDSAMYFCASSPTYEQYFGPGTRLTVT.

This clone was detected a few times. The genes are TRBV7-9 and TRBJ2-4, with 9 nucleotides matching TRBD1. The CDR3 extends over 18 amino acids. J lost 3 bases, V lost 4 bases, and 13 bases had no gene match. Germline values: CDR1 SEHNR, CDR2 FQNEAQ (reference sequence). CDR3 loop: CASSSLSGTGYGKNIQYF. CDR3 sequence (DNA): TGTGCCAGCAGCTCTCTTTCCGGGACAGGGTATGGCAAAAACATTCAGTACTTC.

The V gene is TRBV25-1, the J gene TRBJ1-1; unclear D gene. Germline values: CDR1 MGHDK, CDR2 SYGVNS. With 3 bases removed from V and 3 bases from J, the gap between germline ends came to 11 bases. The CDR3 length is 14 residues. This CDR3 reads CASSDMFEDTEAFF. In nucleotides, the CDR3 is TGTGCCAGCAGTGATATGTTTGAGGACACTGAAGCTTTCTTT.

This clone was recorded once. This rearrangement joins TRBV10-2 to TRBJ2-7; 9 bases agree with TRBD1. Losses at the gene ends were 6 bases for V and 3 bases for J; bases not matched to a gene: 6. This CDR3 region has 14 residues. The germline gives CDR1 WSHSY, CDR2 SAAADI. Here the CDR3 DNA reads TGCGCCAGCAGACAGGGGGCGGGGGTCTACGAGCAGTACTTC. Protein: CASRQGAGVYEQYF.

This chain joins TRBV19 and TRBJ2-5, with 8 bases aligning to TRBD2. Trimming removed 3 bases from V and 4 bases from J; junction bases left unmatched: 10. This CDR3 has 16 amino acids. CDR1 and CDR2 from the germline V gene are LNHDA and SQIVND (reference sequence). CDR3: CASSIPREGRGETQYF. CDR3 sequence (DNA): TGTGCCAGTAGTATTCCCCGGGAGGGCCGGGGAGAGACCCAGTACTTC.

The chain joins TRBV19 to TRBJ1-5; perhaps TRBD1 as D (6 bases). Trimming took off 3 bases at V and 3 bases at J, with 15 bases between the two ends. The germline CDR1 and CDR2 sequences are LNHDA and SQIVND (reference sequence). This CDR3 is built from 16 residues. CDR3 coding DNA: TGTGCCAGTAGTATTAGGGGGGCTGCTTCCAATCAGCCCCAGCATTTT. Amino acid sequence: CASSIRGAASNQPQHF.

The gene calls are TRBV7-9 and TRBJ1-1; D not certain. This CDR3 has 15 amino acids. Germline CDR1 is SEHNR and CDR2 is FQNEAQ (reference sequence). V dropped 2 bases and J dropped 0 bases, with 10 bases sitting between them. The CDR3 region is CASSLSRTVNTEAFF. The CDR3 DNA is TGTGCCAGCAGCTTATCCCGGACGGTGAACACTGAAGCTTTCTTT.

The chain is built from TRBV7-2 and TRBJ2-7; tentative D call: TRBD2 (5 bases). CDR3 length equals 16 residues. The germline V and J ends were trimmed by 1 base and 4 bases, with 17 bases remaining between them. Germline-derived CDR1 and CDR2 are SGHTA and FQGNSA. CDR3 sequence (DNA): TGTGCCAGCAGCTTAGGTCGGGGTATTCCCCCATACGAGCAGTACTTC. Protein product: CASSLGRGIPPYEQYF.

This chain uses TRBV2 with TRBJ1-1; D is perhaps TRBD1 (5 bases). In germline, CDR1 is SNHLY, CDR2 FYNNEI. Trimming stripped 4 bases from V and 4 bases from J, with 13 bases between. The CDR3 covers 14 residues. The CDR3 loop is CASSGGTGGTEAFF. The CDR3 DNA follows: TGTGCCAGCAGTGGGGGGACCGGGGGCACTGAAGCTTTCTTT.

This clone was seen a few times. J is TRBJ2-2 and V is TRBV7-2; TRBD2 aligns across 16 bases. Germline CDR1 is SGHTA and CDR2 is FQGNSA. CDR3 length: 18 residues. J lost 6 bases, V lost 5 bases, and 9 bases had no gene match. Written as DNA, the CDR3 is TGTGCCAGCAGCCCAGGCGCCGGGACTAGCGGGAGGGCCGGGGAGCTGTTTTTT. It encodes CASSPGAGTSGRAGELFF.

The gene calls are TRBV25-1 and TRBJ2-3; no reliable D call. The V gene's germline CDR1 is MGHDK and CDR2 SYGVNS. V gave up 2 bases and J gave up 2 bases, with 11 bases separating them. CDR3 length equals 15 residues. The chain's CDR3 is CASSEKTPYTDTQYF. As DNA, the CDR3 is TGTGCCAGCAGTGAAAAGACACCCTACACAGATACGCAGTATTTT.

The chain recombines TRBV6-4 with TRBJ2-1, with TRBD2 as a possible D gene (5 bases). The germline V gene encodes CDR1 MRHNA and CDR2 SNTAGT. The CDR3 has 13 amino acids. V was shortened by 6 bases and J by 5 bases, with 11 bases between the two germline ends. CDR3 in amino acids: CASSPEGHNEQFF. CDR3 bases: TGTGCCAGCAGCCCCGAGGGCCACAATGAGCAGTTCTTC.